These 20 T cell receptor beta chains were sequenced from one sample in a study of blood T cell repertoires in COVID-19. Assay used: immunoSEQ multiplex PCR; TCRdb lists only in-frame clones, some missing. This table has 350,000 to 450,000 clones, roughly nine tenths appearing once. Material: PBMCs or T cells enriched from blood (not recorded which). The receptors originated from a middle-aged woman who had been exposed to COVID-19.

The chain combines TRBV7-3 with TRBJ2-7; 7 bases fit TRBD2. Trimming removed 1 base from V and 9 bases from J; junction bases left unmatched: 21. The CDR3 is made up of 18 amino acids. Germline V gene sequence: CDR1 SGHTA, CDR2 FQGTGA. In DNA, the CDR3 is TGTGCCAGCAGCTTAAAGTTTCGGCTAGCGGAGTTATGGCGGAGGCAGTACTTC. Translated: CASSLKFRLAELWRRQYF.

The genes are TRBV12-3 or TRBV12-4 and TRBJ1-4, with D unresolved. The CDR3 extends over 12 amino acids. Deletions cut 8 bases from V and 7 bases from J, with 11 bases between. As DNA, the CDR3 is TGTGCCAGCCGGGGTTGGGGTGAAAAACTGTTTTTT. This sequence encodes CASRGWGEKLFF.

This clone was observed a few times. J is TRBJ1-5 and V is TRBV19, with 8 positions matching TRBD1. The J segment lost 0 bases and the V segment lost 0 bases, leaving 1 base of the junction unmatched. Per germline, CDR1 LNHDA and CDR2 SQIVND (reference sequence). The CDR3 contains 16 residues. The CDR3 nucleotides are TGTGCCAGTAGTATAGATGGACAGGGTAGCAATCAGCCCCAGCATTTT. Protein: CASSIDGQGSNQPQHF.

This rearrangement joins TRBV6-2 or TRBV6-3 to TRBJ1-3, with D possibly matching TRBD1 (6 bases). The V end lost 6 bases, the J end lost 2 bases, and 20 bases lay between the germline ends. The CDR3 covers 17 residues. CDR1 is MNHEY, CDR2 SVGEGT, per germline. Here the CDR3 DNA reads TGTGCCAGCAGCCCTGCGGGCAAAGGGGGAACTGGAAACACCATATATTTT. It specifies CASSPAGKGGTGNTIYF.

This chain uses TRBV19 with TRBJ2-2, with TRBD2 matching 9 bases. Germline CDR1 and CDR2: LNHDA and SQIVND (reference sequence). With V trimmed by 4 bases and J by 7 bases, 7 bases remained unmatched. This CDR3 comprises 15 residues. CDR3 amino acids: CASSTASGGIGELFF. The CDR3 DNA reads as TGTGCCAGTAGTACCGCGAGCGGGGGGATCGGGGAGCTGTTTTTT.

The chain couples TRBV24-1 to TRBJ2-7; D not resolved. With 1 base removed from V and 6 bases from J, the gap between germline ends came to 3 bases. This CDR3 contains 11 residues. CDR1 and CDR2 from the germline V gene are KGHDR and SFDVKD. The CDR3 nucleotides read TGTGCCACCAGTGATTTCTTCGAGCAGTACTTC. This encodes CATSDFFEQYF.

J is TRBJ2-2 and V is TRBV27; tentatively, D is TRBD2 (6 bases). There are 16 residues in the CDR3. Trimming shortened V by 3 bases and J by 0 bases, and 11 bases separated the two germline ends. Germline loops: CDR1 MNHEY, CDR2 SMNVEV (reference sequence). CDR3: CASSLRDPANTGELFF. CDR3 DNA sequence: TGTGCCAGCAGTTTGCGGGACCCCGCGAACACCGGGGAGCTGTTTTTT.

CDR3 DNA sequence: TGTGCCAGCAGCTCCGCCGGGACTAGCGGGATGAATGAGCAGTTCTTC. Translated, it gives CASSSAGTSGMNEQFF. V usage is TRBV7-3 and J usage is TRBJ2-1; 13 nucleotides agree with TRBD2. Germline CDR1 is SGHTA and CDR2 is FQGTGA. The trim removed 4 bases at V and 7 bases at J, leaving 7 bases unmatched. The CDR3 covers 16 residues.

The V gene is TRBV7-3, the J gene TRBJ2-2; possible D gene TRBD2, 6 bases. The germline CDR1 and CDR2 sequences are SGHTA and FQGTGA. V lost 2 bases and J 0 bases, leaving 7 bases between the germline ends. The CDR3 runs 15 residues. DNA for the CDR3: TGTGCCAGCAGCTTAGCGGGGCCGAACACCGGGGAGCTGTTTTTT. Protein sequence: CASSLAGPNTGELFF.

The CDR3 region has the DNA TGTGCCAGCAGTGAACTACAGGGTGGAAACACCATATATTTT. Encoded protein: CASSELQGGNTIYF. This rearrangement joins TRBV2 to TRBJ1-3; a weak D match, TRBD1 (6 bases). V lost 2 bases and J lost 3, with 8 bases in between. Germline CDR1 SNHLY, CDR2 FYNNEI. This CDR3 contains 14 residues. The variable domain in full, completed from reference TRBV2 and TRBJ1-3, reads EPEVTQTPSHQVTQMGQEVILRCVPISNHLYFYWYRQILGQKVEFLVSFYNNEISEKSEIFDDQFSVERPDGSNFTLKIRSTKLEDSAMYFCASSELQGGNTIYFGEGSWLTVV.

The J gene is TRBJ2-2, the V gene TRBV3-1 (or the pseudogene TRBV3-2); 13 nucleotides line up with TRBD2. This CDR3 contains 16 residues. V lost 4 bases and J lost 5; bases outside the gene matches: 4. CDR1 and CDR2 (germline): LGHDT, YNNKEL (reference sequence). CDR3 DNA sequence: TGTGCCAGCAGCCGGACTAGCGGGAGAGGAACCGGGGAGCTGTTTTTT. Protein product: CASSRTSGRGTGELFF.

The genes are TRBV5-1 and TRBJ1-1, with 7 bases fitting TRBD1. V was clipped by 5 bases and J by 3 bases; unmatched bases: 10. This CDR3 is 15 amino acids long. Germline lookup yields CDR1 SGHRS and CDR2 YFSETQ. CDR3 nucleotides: TGCGCCAGCAGATCCCGGGGACAGCCCCACACTGAAGCTTTCTTT. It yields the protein CASRSRGQPHTEAFF.

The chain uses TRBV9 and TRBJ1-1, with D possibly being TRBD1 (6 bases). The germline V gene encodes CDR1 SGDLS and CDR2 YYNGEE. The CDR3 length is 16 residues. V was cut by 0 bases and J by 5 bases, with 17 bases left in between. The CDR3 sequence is CASSVGGGGPQTEAFF. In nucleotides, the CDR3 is TGTGCCAGCAGCGTAGGTGGCGGGGGGCCCCAGACTGAAGCTTTCTTT.

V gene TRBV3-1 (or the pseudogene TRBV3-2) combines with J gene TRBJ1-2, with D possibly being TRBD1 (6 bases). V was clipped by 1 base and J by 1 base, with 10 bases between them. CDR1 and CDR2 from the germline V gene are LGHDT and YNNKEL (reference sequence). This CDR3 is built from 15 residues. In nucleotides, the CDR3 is TGTGCCAGCAGCCAAGCCGGACAGATTAACTATGGCTACACCTTC. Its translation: CASSQAGQINYGYTF.

The chain's CDR3 is CASSSWDRNTEAFF. CDR3 DNA: TGTGCCAGCAGCTCCTGGGACAGGAACACTGAAGCTTTCTTT. The genes are TRBV7-9 and TRBJ1-1; 7 bases agree with TRBD1. CDR1 is SEHNR, CDR2 FQNEAQ, per germline (reference sequence). The V and J ends lost 4 bases and 1 base, in that order; junction bases with no gene match: 3. The CDR3 is 14 amino acids.

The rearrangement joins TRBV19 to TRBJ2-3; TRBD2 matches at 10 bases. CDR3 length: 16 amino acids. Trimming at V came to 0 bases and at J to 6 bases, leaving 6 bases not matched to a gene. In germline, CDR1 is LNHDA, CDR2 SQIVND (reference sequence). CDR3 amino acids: CASSIDPAGGPDTQYF. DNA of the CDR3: TGTGCCAGTAGTATAGATCCAGCGGGAGGGCCTGATACGCAGTATTTT. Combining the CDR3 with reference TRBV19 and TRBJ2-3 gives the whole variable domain DGGITQSPKYLFRKEGQNVTLSCEQNLNHDAMYWYRQDPGQGLRLIYYSQIVNDFQKGDIAEGYSVSREKKESFPLTVTSAQKNPTAFYLCASSIDPAGGPDTQYFGPGTRLTVL.

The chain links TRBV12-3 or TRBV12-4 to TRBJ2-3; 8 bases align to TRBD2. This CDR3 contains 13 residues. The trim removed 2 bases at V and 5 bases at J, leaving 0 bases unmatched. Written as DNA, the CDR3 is TGTGCCAGCAGTTTACTAGCGGGAGATACGCAGTATTTT. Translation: CASSLLAGDTQYF.

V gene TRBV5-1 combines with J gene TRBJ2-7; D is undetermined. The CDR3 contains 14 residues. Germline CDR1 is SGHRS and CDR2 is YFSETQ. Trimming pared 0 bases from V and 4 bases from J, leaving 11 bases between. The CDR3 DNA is TGCGCCAGCAGCTTGGAATCTCTGACTTACGAGCAGTACTTC. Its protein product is CASSLESLTYEQYF.

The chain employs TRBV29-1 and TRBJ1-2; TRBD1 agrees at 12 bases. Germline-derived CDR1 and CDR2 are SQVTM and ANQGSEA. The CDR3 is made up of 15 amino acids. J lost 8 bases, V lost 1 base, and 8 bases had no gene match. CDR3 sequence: CSVEVGGQGASGYTF. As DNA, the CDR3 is TGCAGCGTTGAAGTGGGGGGACAGGGGGCCAGCGGCTACACCTTC.

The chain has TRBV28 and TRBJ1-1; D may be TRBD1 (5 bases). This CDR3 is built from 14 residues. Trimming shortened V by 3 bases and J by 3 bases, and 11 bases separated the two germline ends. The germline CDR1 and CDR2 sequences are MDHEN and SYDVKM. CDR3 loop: CASSLGGRYTEAFF. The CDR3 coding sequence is TGTGCCAGCAGTTTGGGGGGTAGGTACACTGAAGCTTTCTTT.